One and the same sample provided the 26 T cell receptor beta chains below, sequenced in a study of vaccination effects on CD4 cells after COVID-19. TCRdb's copy holds only in-frame clones and misses some; the assay was immunoSEQ multiplex PCR. The table includes tens of thousands of clones, 79% detected once. These receptors have no known antigen. In the ViraFEST assay, antigen-specific CD4+ clonotypes were identified by expansion after peptide-pool stimulation. Cells that had been cultured for 10 days were the source of isolated CD4+ T cells. In the vaccine recipients, nucleocapsid antibodies were negative and there was no prior SARS-CoV-2 infection. The specimen comprised CD4+ T cells from PBMCs cultured with HCoV-OC43 spike peptides, sampled before COVID-19 vaccination. Subset denoted: HCoV-OC43 spike overlapping peptide pool stimulation. The origin of the receptors is a human donor who received a COVID-19 vaccine.

The chain couples TRBV10-1 to TRBJ1-1; no firm D call. V was trimmed by 0 bases and J by 1 base, leaving 3 bases between them. Germline V gene data show CDR1 as WNHNN and CDR2 as SYGVQD (reference sequence). This CDR3 region has 13 residues. CDR3: CASSESGNTEAFF. The CDR3 DNA is TGCGCCAGCAGTGAGTCTGGGAACACTGAAGCTTTCTTT.

The chain combines TRBV7-2 with TRBJ2-3; 8 positions match TRBD1. V lost 6 bases and J lost 4; bases outside the gene matches: 15. The CDR3 has 17 amino acids. Germline CDR1 is SGHTA and CDR2 is FQGNSA. The CDR3 region has the DNA TGTGCCAGCAGTAGTCTTGGACAGGGACATCCCGCAGATACGCAGTATTTT. Translated: CASSSLGQGHPADTQYF.

The chain is built from TRBV19 and TRBJ1-1; no firm D call. CDR3 length: 13 residues. Trimming removed 4 bases at V and 4 bases at J, with 10 bases between. Looked up from germline, CDR1 is LNHDA and CDR2 is SQIVND (reference sequence). CDR3 nucleotides: TGTGCCAGTAGTAAAGGACTGGGCACTGAAGCTTTCTTT. Translated: CASSKGLGTEAFF.

V gene TRBV7-3 combines with J gene TRBJ2-6, with TRBD1 as a possible D gene (6 bases). V shed 3 bases and J shed 0 bases, with 12 bases lying between them. This CDR3 spans 17 amino acids. Germline-derived CDR1 and CDR2 are SGHTA and FQGTGA. The CDR3 bases are TGTGCCAGCAGCTTTGGCCAGGGGAACTCTGGGGCCAACGTCCTGACTTTC. Translated, it gives CASSFGQGNSGANVLTF.

This chain connects TRBV5-1 to TRBJ1-1; D is unresolved. The CDR3 is made up of 15 amino acids. Germline V lookup: CDR1 SGHRS, CDR2 YFSETQ. The V and J ends lost 2 bases and 1 base respectively, with 12 bases between them. The CDR3 DNA sequence: TGCGCCAGCAGCTTTTTTCCGGCGGCGAACACTGAAGCTTTCTTT. Encoded protein: CASSFFPAANTEAFF.

This clone turned up a few times. J is TRBJ1-3 and V is TRBV9; D ambiguous. The V end lost 2 bases, the J end lost 1 base, and 7 bases lay between the germline ends. Per germline, CDR1 SGDLS and CDR2 YYNGEE. The CDR3 runs to 14 residues. Written as DNA, the CDR3 is TGTGCCAGCAGCGTGGGTCCTTCTGGAAACACCATATATTTT. Translation: CASSVGPSGNTIYF.

This chain joins TRBV28 and TRBJ2-7, with TRBD1 identical over 9 bases. Per germline, CDR1 MDHEN and CDR2 SYDVKM. V lost 5 bases and J lost 7; bases outside the gene matches: 9. CDR3 length: 14 amino acids. CDR3 amino acids: CASSQGTGRVEQYV. The CDR3 bases are TGTGCCAGCAGTCAAGGGACAGGGAGGGTAGAGCAGTACGTC.

In this sample, this clone turned up a few times. The CDR3 sequence is CSVSRVREQFF. In DNA form, the CDR3 reads TGCAGCGTTTCCAGGGTGCGTGAGCAGTTCTTC. This chain links TRBV29-1 with TRBJ2-1; maybe TRBD1 (5 bases). From germline, CDR1 is SQVTM and CDR2 ANQGSEA. Trimming took off 5 bases at V and 9 bases at J, with 11 bases between the two ends. The CDR3 consists of 11 residues.

The V call is TRBV5-4, the J call TRBJ2-4, with D possibly TRBD2 on 6 matching bases. The CDR3 consists of 13 residues. Between the trimmed V and J ends, which lost 0 bases and 5 bases, there was a span of 6 bases. Per the germline V gene, CDR1 is SGHNT and CDR2 is YYREEE (reference sequence). The CDR3 sequence: CASSLAGENIQYF. The CDR3 DNA reads TGTGCCAGCAGCTTGGCGGGGGAAAACATTCAGTACTTC. The full variable domain, completed using reference TRBV5-4 and TRBJ2-4, is ETGVTQSPTHLIKTRGQQVTLRCSSQSGHNTVSWYQQALGQGPQFIFQYYREEENGRGNFPPRFSGLQFPNYSSELNVNALELDDSALYLCASSLAGENIQYFGAGTRLSVL.

The genes are TRBV6-6 and TRBJ1-5; D may be TRBD1 (5 bases). Trimming took off 6 bases at V and 4 bases at J, with 10 bases between the two ends. Germline values: CDR1 MNHNY, CDR2 SVGAGI (reference sequence). The CDR3 spans 13 residues. In nucleotides, the CDR3 is TGTGCCAGCAGATACGACAGTAATCAGCCCCAGCATTTT. This gives the protein CASRYDSNQPQHF.

The V and J genes are TRBV6-5 and TRBJ2-7; D call uncertain. Germline lookup yields CDR1 MNHEY and CDR2 SVGAGI. V lost 6 bases, J lost 0 bases, and 15 bases lay in between. The CDR3 contains 15 residues. CDR3 sequence (DNA): TGTGCCAGCAGCGTTGAAGTTCTCAGCTCCTACGAGCAGTACGTC. Amino acids: CASSVEVLSSYEQYV.

This chain links TRBV2 with TRBJ1-1, with D maybe TRBD1 (6 bases). Germline V gene sequence: CDR1 SNHLY, CDR2 FYNNEI. Trimming removed 7 bases from V and 1 base from J, with 10 bases in between. CDR3 size: 13 residues. The CDR3 is CASIRTENTEAFF. Written as DNA, the CDR3 is TGTGCCAGCATTAGGACAGAGAACACTGAAGCTTTCTTT.

This sequence joins TRBV7-9 and TRBJ2-3; D uncertain. The CDR3 is made up of 13 amino acids. The ends were cut back, 2 bases at V and 0 bases at J, with 3 bases in the middle. CDR1 SEHNR and CDR2 FQNEAQ come from the germline V gene (reference sequence). The CDR3 DNA follows: TGTGCCAGCAGCTTAATCAGCACAGATACGCAGTATTTT. Protein product: CASSLISTDTQYF.

Only one count was recorded for this clone. The V gene is TRBV9, the J gene TRBJ2-6; D is ambiguous. The CDR3 contains 17 residues. The germline V and J ends were trimmed by 0 bases and 1 base, with 11 bases remaining between them. Per germline, CDR1 SGDLS and CDR2 YYNGEE. The CDR3 is CASSVVSPKSGANVLTF. As DNA, the CDR3 is TGTGCCAGCAGCGTAGTAAGCCCCAAATCTGGGGCCAACGTCCTGACTTTC.

This clone is a singleton in its sample. The V and J genes are TRBV18 and TRBJ2-3, with D uncertain. The length of the CDR3 is 13 residues. V was shortened by 6 bases and J by 0 bases, with 7 bases between the two germline ends. Germline V CDR1 and CDR2: KGHSH, LQKENI. CDR3 bases: TGTGCCAGCTCTCCCGGTAGCACAGATACGCAGTATTTT. Its protein product is CASSPGSTDTQYF.

This rearrangement joins TRBV10-3 to TRBJ1-2, with 8 bases lining up with TRBD1. The V and J ends lost 3 bases and 14 bases, in that order; junction bases with no gene match: 17. Germline CDR1 is ENHRY and CDR2 is SYGVKD. The CDR3 extends over 15 amino acids. The CDR3 DNA follows: TGTGCCATCAGTGATCGGACAGGGTGGGCTGGAGAGCCGACCTTC. This codes for CAISDRTGWAGEPTF.

This chain uses TRBV5-1 with TRBJ2-5; D is unclear. Germline V gene sequence: CDR1 SGHRS, CDR2 YFSETQ. There are 11 residues in the CDR3. The ends were cut back, 4 bases at V and 2 bases at J, with 3 bases in the middle. The CDR3 spells CASSQQETQYF. Written as DNA, the CDR3 is TGCGCCAGCAGCCAACAAGAGACCCAGTACTTC. The full variable domain, with the rest looked up from reference TRBV5-1 and TRBJ2-5, is KAGVTQTPRYLIKTRGQQVTLSCSPISGHRSVSWYQQTPGQGLQFLFEYFSETQRNKGNFPGRFSGRQFSNSRSEMNVSTLELGDSALYLCASSQQETQYFGPGTRLLVL.

The chain employs TRBV23-1 and TRBJ1-5; 10 bases are a match to TRBD1. TRBV23-1 is placed among ORFs of uncertain function. The CDR3 extends over 15 amino acids. The V segment lost 4 bases and the J segment 5 bases; nucleotides outside the gene matches: 5. The CDR3 bases are TGCGCCAGCAGTCCGGACAGGGGGAGTTATCAGCCCCAGCATTTT. Translation: CASSPDRGSYQPQHF.

This clone has only a few counts. The chain joins TRBV18 to TRBJ2-1; TRBD1 or TRBD2 may be the D gene (5 bases each). CDR1 and CDR2 (germline): KGHSH, LQKENI. V shed 11 bases and J shed 2 bases, with 19 bases lying between them. The CDR3 extends over 15 amino acids. The DNA for the CDR3 is TGTGCCGGAGGCGAGCAGGGCTTCACCTACAATGAGCAGTTCTTC. Translating gives CAGGEQGFTYNEQFF.

Only a few counts were recorded for this clone. The chain combines TRBV7-8 with TRBJ1-5; D is ambiguous. Trimming took off 8 bases at V and 5 bases at J, with 22 bases between the two ends. The CDR3 is 16 residues long. Looked up from germline, CDR1 is SGHVS and CDR2 is FQNEAQ. DNA of the CDR3: TGTGCCAGCCAAAAAACTTGGGGAGTGAGTGATCAGCCCCAGCATTTT. Translated, it gives CASQKTWGVSDQPQHF. Full variable domain (outside the CDR3, taken from reference TRBV7-8 and TRBJ1-5): GAGVSQSPRYKVAKRGQDVALRCDPISGHVSLFWYQQALGQGPEFLTYFQNEAQLDKSGLPSDRFFAERPEGSVSTLKIQRTQQEDSAVYLCASQKTWGVSDQPQHFGDGTRLSIL.

The rearrangement joins TRBV7-2 to TRBJ1-1; D is unclear. Trimming took 4 bases from V and 0 from J, leaving 12 bases between them. Germline V gene lookup returns CDR1 SGHTA and CDR2 FQGNSA. There are 15 residues in the CDR3. CDR3 nucleotide sequence: TGTGCCAGCAGCTCGGGAGCGGGGATGAACACTGAAGCTTTCTTT. Its translation is CASSSGAGMNTEAFF.

This rearrangement joins TRBV2 to TRBJ1-6; the D is unclear. Per the germline V gene, CDR1 is SNHLY and CDR2 is FYNNEI. There are 12 residues in the CDR3. V lost 6 bases and J lost 6, with 6 bases in between. The CDR3 sequence is CASRQPNSPLHF. The CDR3 DNA reads as TGTGCCAGCAGGCAGCCTAATTCACCCCTCCACTTT.

This clone showed up just once. The chain combines TRBV29-1 with TRBJ1-1; D remains unclear. Germline V CDR1 and CDR2: SQVTM, ANQGSEA. Trimming removed 4 bases at V and 5 bases at J, with 8 bases between. The CDR3 extends over 11 amino acids. CDR3 sequence (DNA): TGCAGCGTTGTGAGGGCTACTGAAGCTTTCTTT. The encoded protein is CSVVRATEAFF.

The rearrangement joins TRBV6-5 to TRBJ2-5; 8 bases map to TRBD2. Germline V CDR1 and CDR2: MNHEY, SVGAGI. V was clipped by 5 bases and J by 4 bases; unmatched bases: 3. The CDR3 has 13 residues. CDR3 nucleotides: TGTGCCAGCAGTCGGGGGGGTTCAGAGACCCAGTACTTC. It codes for CASSRGGSETQYF.

The V call is TRBV24-1, the J call TRBJ1-1; D unclear. V lost 4 bases to trimming and J lost 10 bases, with 18 bases between them. Germline V CDR1 and CDR2: KGHDR, SFDVKD. The CDR3 loop spans 14 amino acids. The CDR3 nucleotides read TGTGCCACCAGTGACTTTGCGTACGGGATGGGAGCTTTCTTT. Residues: CATSDFAYGMGAFF.

This chain links TRBV7-6 with TRBJ1-3, with D hard to call. CDR1 and CDR2 (germline): SGHVS, FNYEAQ. This CDR3 is 17 amino acids long. V was pared by 1 base and J by 0 bases, with 13 bases between. CDR3 bases: TGTGCCAGCAGCTTAGTTATAGTTGGCAGCTCTGGAAACACCATATATTTT. Protein: CASSLVIVGSSGNTIYF.